One sample yielded the 20 T cell receptor beta chains listed below, sequenced in a study of T-cell reconstitution after alpha-beta-depleted transplantation in children. A library of TCRbeta sequences, prepared with unique molecular identifiers, was generated. TCRdb analysed the PCR reads with MiXCR anew, one entry per CDR3 protein. The sample carries under 250,000 distinct CDR3 sequences, about 24% recorded once. The specimen was PBMCs, mostly from graft donor cells, collected 360 days after TCRalphabeta/CD19-depleted stem cell transplant. The receptors here all came from a female patient between 2 and 15 years old who had a stem cell transplant for congenital amegakaryocytic thrombocytopenia, so the T cells may come from the graft donor.

The gene calls are TRBV30 and TRBJ2-2; D possibly matches TRBD1 or TRBD2 (5 bases each). The CDR3 totals 13 residues. Germline V gives CDR1 GTSNPN, CDR2 SVGIG (reference sequence). With 5 bases removed from V and 5 bases from J, the gap between germline ends came to 12 bases. DNA of the CDR3: TGTGCCTGGGAAATGGGGGAGACCGGGGAGCTGTTTTTT. This sequence encodes CAWEMGETGELFF.

This clonotype was detected a few times. The chain carries TRBV2 and TRBJ1-5; D unresolved. Looked up from germline, CDR1 is SNHLY and CDR2 is FYNNEI. V was shortened by 3 bases and J by 6 bases, with 9 bases between the two germline ends. The CDR3 spans 13 residues. CDR3 protein: CASSEDSGQPQHF. In DNA, the CDR3 is TGTGCCAGCAGTGAGGATTCAGGTCAGCCCCAGCATTTT.

This clonotype was picked up a small number of times. The V call is TRBV12-3 or TRBV12-4, the J call TRBJ2-7, with TRBD1 matching 9 bases. This CDR3 has 14 residues. V was pared by 5 bases and J by 6 bases, with 8 bases of the junction left unmatched. This chain's CDR3 is CASSLTGGAFEQYF. For the CDR3, the DNA is TGTGCCAGCAGTCTGACAGGGGGTGCGTTCGAGCAGTACTTC.

This clonotype has just a few counts. This chain uses TRBV4-2 with TRBJ2-7; 12 positions match TRBD2. The CDR3 is 15 residues long. Unmatched junction bases numbered 8, after V lost 6 bases and J lost 5 bases. Germline V gives CDR1 LGHNA, CDR2 YNFKEQ. The CDR3 DNA is TGTGCCAGCAGATACCCTAGCGGGAGGGTACACGAGCAGTACTTC. Protein: CASRYPSGRVHEQYF.

This clonotype was recorded a few times. This sequence joins TRBV20-1 and TRBJ2-7; a possible D gene is TRBD1 (5 bases). V lost 0 bases to trimming and J lost 3 bases, with 6 bases between them. Looked up from germline, CDR1 is DFQATT and CDR2 is SNEGSKA (reference sequence). The CDR3 runs 12 residues. This CDR3 is CSARETVYEQYF. For the CDR3, the DNA is TGCAGTGCTAGAGAGACAGTCTACGAGCAGTACTTC.

This chain uses TRBV10-3 with TRBJ2-7; D is uncertain. CDR1 and CDR2 from the germline V gene are ENHRY and SYGVKD. V was cut by 4 bases and J by 0 bases, with 10 bases left in between. This CDR3 contains 14 residues. DNA of the CDR3: TGTGCCATCAGTGTTTATCGCTACTCCTACGAGCAGTACTTC. It is translated as CAISVYRYSYEQYF.

This clonotype was counted a few times. The chain has TRBV5-1 and TRBJ2-4, with TRBD1 identical over 7 bases. The V gene's germline CDR1 is SGHRS and CDR2 YFSETQ. The J segment lost 4 bases and the V segment lost 0 bases, leaving 7 bases of the junction unmatched. The CDR3 is 16 amino acids. The CDR3 here is CASSLAVGQRKNIQYF. The CDR3 DNA sequence: TGCGCCAGCAGCTTGGCTGTGGGACAGAGAAAAAACATTCAGTACTTC.

This clonotype is a singleton in its sample. V usage is TRBV28 and J usage is TRBJ1-2; the D is unclear. The V gene's germline CDR1 is MDHEN and CDR2 SYDVKM. This CDR3 contains 12 residues. V was shortened by 6 bases and J by 8 bases, with 13 bases between the two germline ends. The CDR3 DNA reads TGTGCCAGCAGCGTTAGGCTGAACGGCTACACCTTC. Its protein is CASSVRLNGYTF.

This clonotype has more than one count but fewer than ten. The chain carries TRBV4-3 and TRBJ2-4, with a possible D match to TRBD1 (5 bases). This CDR3 region has 15 residues. The V end lost 0 bases, the J end lost 8 bases, and 14 bases lay between the germline ends. In germline, CDR1 is LGHNA, CDR2 YSLEER. CDR3 region: CASSQEMGQGDIQYF. The CDR3 nucleotides read TGCGCCAGCAGCCAAGAGATGGGTCAAGGGGACATTCAGTACTTC.

This clonotype was detected only a few times. This rearrangement joins TRBV20-1 to TRBJ2-3; D remains ambiguous. Germline V lookup: CDR1 DFQATT, CDR2 SNEGSKA (reference sequence). The CDR3 sequence is 11 residues long. The V and J ends lost 0 bases and 6 bases respectively, with 4 bases between them. The chain's CDR3 is CSARDPDTQYF. CDR3 bases: TGCAGTGCTAGAGATCCTGATACGCAGTATTTT.

This clonotype has just a few counts. The chain carries TRBV3-1 and TRBJ2-7, with D uncertain. The germline CDR1 and CDR2 sequences are LGHDT and YNNKEL (reference sequence). V was clipped by 0 bases and J by 1 base, with 7 bases between them. This CDR3 is 14 amino acids long. Written as DNA, the CDR3 is TGTGCCAGCAGCCAAGATAGAGCATCCTACGAGCAGTACTTC. It is translated as CASSQDRASYEQYF.

Only a few counts were recorded for this clonotype. V is TRBV5-1 and J is TRBJ1-1, with D tentatively TRBD1 (6 bases). This CDR3 comprises 14 residues. The V end was cut by 6 bases, the J end by 0 bases, with 12 bases between. Germline assignment: CDR1 SGHRS and CDR2 YFSETQ. CDR3 sequence (DNA): TGCGCCAGCAACCCGGGACACATGAACACTGAAGCTTTCTTT. This translates into CASNPGHMNTEAFF.

In its sample, this clonotype was seen many times. The chain links TRBV7-8 to TRBJ2-3, with D perhaps being TRBD1 or TRBD2 (5 bases each). V lost 7 bases and J lost 2, with 13 bases in between. The CDR3 consists of 14 residues. The V gene's germline CDR1 is SGHVS and CDR2 FQNEAQ. The CDR3 protein is CASTPGPLTDTQYF. The CDR3 region has the DNA TGTGCCAGCACCCCGGGACCACTCACAGATACGCAGTATTTT.

This clonotype has a handful of counts. The chain is built from TRBV20-1 and TRBJ2-2, with D perhaps assigned TRBD1 or TRBD2 (5 bases each). Germline loops: CDR1 DFQATT, CDR2 SNEGSKA (reference sequence). The ends were cut back, 5 bases at V and 4 bases at J, with 20 bases in the middle. This CDR3 region has 16 residues. CDR3 protein: CSASKSRGPATGELFF. The CDR3 DNA follows: TGCAGTGCTTCTAAAAGTCGGGGCCCGGCCACCGGGGAGCTGTTTTTT.

This clonotype was recorded a few times. V usage is TRBV5-1 and J usage is TRBJ2-3, with D possibly TRBD1 on 5 matching bases. The length of the CDR3 is 15 residues. From germline, CDR1 is SGHRS and CDR2 YFSETQ. Trimming left V 0 bases short and J 2 bases short, with 10 bases between. As DNA, the CDR3 is TGCGCCAGCAGCTTGGAGGGCAGGGCCACAGATACGCAGTATTTT. Translating gives CASSLEGRATDTQYF.

V is TRBV5-5 and J is TRBJ2-7, with 9 bases identical to TRBD2. The CDR3 contains 15 residues. V dropped 1 base and J dropped 3; count of bases not matched to a gene: 5. In germline, CDR1 is SGHKS, CDR2 YYEKEE (reference sequence). The CDR3 DNA reads as TGTGCCAGCAGCTTGAGCGGGAGGTCCTTCTACGAGCAGTACTTC. This codes for CASSLSGRSFYEQYF.

There are a few counts of this clonotype. This rearrangement joins TRBV5-1 to TRBJ1-1, with TRBD1 as a possible D gene (5 bases). Germline values: CDR1 SGHRS, CDR2 YFSETQ. The CDR3 extends over 16 amino acids. V dropped 3 bases and J dropped 0 bases, with 15 bases sitting between them. CDR3 in amino acids: CASSWGRFPMNTEAFF. CDR3 nucleotides: TGCGCCAGCAGCTGGGGACGCTTCCCAATGAACACTGAAGCTTTCTTT.

This clonotype was detected only a few times. V usage is TRBV4-1 and J usage is TRBJ2-5; weak D call: TRBD2 (5 bases). V was trimmed by 0 bases and J by 4 bases, leaving 18 bases between them. The CDR3 is 17 amino acids. Germline V gives CDR1 MGHRA, CDR2 YSYEKL. The CDR3 sequence: CASSQDRLGYGGETQYF. In DNA form, the CDR3 reads TGCGCCAGCAGCCAAGATCGTTTGGGGTACGGAGGAGAGACCCAGTACTTC.

This clonotype was counted a few times. This sequence joins TRBV13 and TRBJ2-3; weak D call: TRBD2 (6 bases). This CDR3 contains 14 residues. Germline V lookup: CDR1 PRHDT, CDR2 FYEKMQ (reference sequence). The V and J ends lost 5 bases and 4 bases respectively, with 13 bases between them. The CDR3 region has the DNA TGTGCCAGCAGCCCTCGGGGGAGACCAGATACGCAGTATTTT. Residues: CASSPRGRPDTQYF.

The chain uses TRBV20-1 and TRBJ2-1; TRBD2 aligns across 11 bases. CDR1 and CDR2 from the germline V gene are DFQATT and SNEGSKA (reference sequence). Unmatched junction bases numbered 9, after V lost 5 bases and J lost 6 bases. CDR3 length: 15 amino acids. CDR3 residues: CSAQILAGVFNEQFF. The CDR3 coding sequence is TGCAGTGCTCAAATACTAGCGGGAGTGTTCAATGAGCAGTTCTTC.